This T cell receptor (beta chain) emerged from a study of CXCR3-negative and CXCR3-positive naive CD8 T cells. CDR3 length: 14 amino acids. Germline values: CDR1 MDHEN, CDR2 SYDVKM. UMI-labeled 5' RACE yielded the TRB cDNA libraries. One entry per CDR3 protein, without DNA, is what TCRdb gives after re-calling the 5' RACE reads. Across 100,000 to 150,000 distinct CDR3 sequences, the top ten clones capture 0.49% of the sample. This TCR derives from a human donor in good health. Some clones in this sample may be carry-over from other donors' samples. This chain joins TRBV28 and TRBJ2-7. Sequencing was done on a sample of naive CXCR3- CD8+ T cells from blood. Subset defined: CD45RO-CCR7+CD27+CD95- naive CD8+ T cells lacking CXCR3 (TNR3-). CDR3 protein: CASSLVKGNDEQYF. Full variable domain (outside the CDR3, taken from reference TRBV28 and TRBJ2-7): DVKVTQSSRYLVKRTGEKVFLECVQDMDHENMFWYRQDPGLGLRLIYFSYDVKMKEKGDIPEGYSVSREKKERFSLILESASTNQTSMYLCASSLVKGNDEQYFGPGTRLTVT.